The 17 T cell receptor beta chains below come from one sample, sequenced in a study of early T cells in non-severe SARS-CoV-2 infection. MiXCR, run by TCRdb on the 5' RACE reads, gives a single entry per CDR3 protein. The table has about 69,000 distinct CDR3 sequences, 4.6% seen once. The material sequenced was whole blood, taken at baseline. The receptors were gathered from an adult who was a healthcare worker with PCR-confirmed SARS-CoV-2 infection or an uninfected control (not recorded which). The donor label of this sample is uncertain.

V gene TRBV18 combines with J gene TRBJ1-6; TRBD1 agrees at 8 bases. CDR3 length equals 14 residues. J lost 5 bases, V lost 8 bases, and 5 bases had no gene match. Germline V lookup: CDR1 KGHSH, CDR2 LQKENI. The CDR3 is CASQPTGDNSPLHF. DNA for the CDR3: TGTGCCAGCCAACCGACAGGGGATAATTCACCCCTCCACTTT.

This clonotype was picked up many times. V gene TRBV12-3 or TRBV12-4 combines with J gene TRBJ1-2; 7 bases line up with TRBD1. Trimming cost V 6 bases and J 0 bases; bases outside gene matches: 7. The CDR3 has 15 amino acids. The CDR3 loop is CASRSPGQSNYGYTF. The DNA of the CDR3 is TGTGCCAGCAGATCCCCGGGACAGTCTAACTATGGCTACACCTTC.

The chain couples TRBV12-1 to TRBJ2-3; whether TRBD2, the table's D call, matches the DNA was not checked. TRBV12-1 is a pseudogene segment. The length of the CDR3 is 17 residues. Here the CDR3 reads CADTARTSGGRGDTQYF. DNA of the CDR3: TGTGCTGACACAGCCCGGACTAGCGGGGGGAGAGGGGATACGCAGTATTTT.

This clonotype showed up many times. The chain recombines TRBV7-8 with TRBJ1-4; 9 positions agree with TRBD1. The CDR3 has 14 residues. Germline V gives CDR1 SGHVS, CDR2 FQNEAQ. V lost 4 bases and J lost 8; bases outside the gene matches: 5. The CDR3 DNA follows: TGTGCCAGCAGCTCCGGGACAGGGAACGAAAAACTGTTTTTT. Translated: CASSSGTGNEKLFF.

In its sample, this clonotype was seen a few times. The V gene is TRBV20-1, the J gene TRBJ1-1, with 11 bases fitting TRBD1. Trimming cost V 4 bases and J 1 base; bases outside gene matches: 8. CDR3 length equals 16 residues. Germline-derived CDR1 and CDR2 are DFQATT and SNEGSKA (reference sequence). The CDR3 region has the DNA TGCAGTGCTACCTGGACAGGGGGCACCACGAACACTGAAGCTTTCTTT. It encodes CSATWTGGTTNTEAFF.

This clonotype was counted at least ten times. The J gene is TRBJ2-5, the V gene TRBV10-3, with a possible D match to TRBD2 (6 bases). Looked up from germline, CDR1 is ENHRY and CDR2 is SYGVKD. CDR3 size: 13 residues. V lost 3 bases, J lost 4 bases, and 9 bases lay in between. The CDR3 protein is CAISDWGGETQYF. The DNA of the CDR3 is TGTGCCATCAGTGACTGGGGAGGAGAGACCCAGTACTTC.

Ten or more counts support this clonotype. The genes are TRBV7-9 and TRBJ1-1; 8 nucleotides line up with TRBD1. The CDR3 is 14 residues long. Looked up from germline, CDR1 is SEHNR and CDR2 is FQNEAQ (reference sequence). With V trimmed by 7 bases and J by 3 bases, 7 bases remained unmatched. The CDR3 loop reads CASTRVTGDTEAFF. Here the CDR3 DNA reads TGTGCCAGCACCAGGGTGACAGGGGACACTGAAGCTTTCTTT.

This clonotype turned up a few times. The chain employs TRBV4-1 and TRBJ1-2, with D unclear. Per the germline V gene, CDR1 is MGHRA and CDR2 is YSYEKL. This CDR3 is 14 amino acids long. The V and J ends lost 5 bases and 0 bases respectively, with 10 bases between them. The CDR3 nucleotides read TGCGCCAGCAGCTCGGACCTATCTAACTATGGCTACACCTTC. Translating it yields CASSSDLSNYGYTF.

The V and J genes are TRBV27 and TRBJ2-7; 7 nucleotides agree with TRBD2. Germline CDR1 reads MNHEY; CDR2 reads SMNVEV (reference sequence). The V gene end was trimmed by 7 bases and the J gene end by 4 bases; junction bases not matched to a gene: 10. The CDR3 is 14 amino acids. The CDR3 nucleotides are TGTGCCAGCATGAATGGGGGGGAAGTTTACGAGCAGTACTTC. It encodes CASMNGGEVYEQYF.

In its sample, this clonotype was seen a few times. The chain is built from TRBV6-1 and TRBJ1-6; TRBD1 matches at 8 bases. V gave up 6 bases and J gave up 7 bases; unmatched junction bases: 5. CDR1 and CDR2 from the germline V gene are MNHNS and SASEGT. CDR3 length equals 14 residues. CDR3 amino acids: CASRDREKNSPLHF. The CDR3 DNA reads TGTGCCAGCAGGGACAGGGAGAAGAATTCACCCCTCCACTTT.

Many counts were recorded for this clonotype. CDR3 nucleotide sequence: TGCAGTGCAAGGACAGGGTATGGCTACACCTTC. It is translated as CSARTGYGYTF. The chain combines TRBV20-1 with TRBJ1-2, with TRBD1 identical over 8 bases. Germline V gives CDR1 DFQATT, CDR2 SNEGSKA (reference sequence). Trimming cost V 6 bases and J 5 bases; bases outside gene matches: 2. The CDR3 loop spans 11 amino acids.

The chain recombines TRBV12-3 or TRBV12-4 with TRBJ2-7; 12 nucleotides align to TRBD2. Trimming at V came to 6 bases and at J to 4 bases, leaving 7 bases not matched to a gene. CDR3 length: 15 residues. The CDR3 reads CASRARGLAGYEQYF. Here the CDR3 DNA reads TGTGCCAGCAGGGCCAGGGGACTAGCGGGTTACGAGCAGTACTTC.

At least ten counts were recorded for this clonotype. This chain links TRBV28 with TRBJ1-1; D is undetermined. Trimming removed 6 bases at V and 1 base at J, with 6 bases between. The CDR3 totals 12 residues. CDR1 and CDR2 (germline): MDHEN, SYDVKM. DNA of the CDR3: TGTGCCAGCAGCGAATCGAACACTGAAGCTTTCTTT. Translating gives CASSESNTEAFF.

Ten or more counts support this clonotype. V and J are TRBV6-2 or TRBV6-3 and TRBJ1-1; weak D call: TRBD1 (6 bases). CDR1 and CDR2 (germline): MNHEY, SVGEGT. V lost 5 bases to trimming and J lost 0 bases, with 10 bases between them. The CDR3 has 14 residues. CDR3 DNA sequence: TGTGCCAGCAGTCCCAGGGGAATGAACACTGAAGCTTTCTTT. This sequence encodes CASSPRGMNTEAFF.

This clonotype has a count of ten or more. J is TRBJ1-1 and V is TRBV29-1; no clear D. V lost 4 bases and J lost 6, with 9 bases in between. The CDR3 length is 11 residues. Germline lookup yields CDR1 SQVTM and CDR2 ANQGSEA. CDR3 amino acids: CSVVEDAEAFF. In DNA form, the CDR3 reads TGCAGCGTTGTGGAGGACGCTGAAGCTTTCTTT.

This chain's CDR3 is CASGSRVSLFF. CDR3 nucleotide sequence: TGTGCCAGCGGATCCAGGGTGTCACTGTTTTTT. The chain couples TRBV28 to TRBJ1-4; D is possibly TRBD1 (5 bases). Deletions cut 8 bases from V and 13 bases from J, with 14 bases between. Germline-derived CDR1 and CDR2 are MDHEN and SYDVKM. The length of the CDR3 is 11 residues. Filled out from reference TRBV28 and TRBJ1-4, the complete variable domain reads DVKVTQSSRYLVKRTGEKVFLECVQDMDHENMFWYRQDPGLGLRLIYFSYDVKMKEKGDIPEGYSVSREKKERFSLILESASTNQTSMYLCASGSRVSLFFGSGTQLSVL.

This clonotype has only a few counts. The V and J genes are TRBV7-3 and TRBJ2-1, with D tentatively TRBD2 (6 bases). This CDR3 has 12 residues. Trimming left V 5 bases short and J 12 bases short, with 14 bases between. The germline V gene encodes CDR1 SGHTA and CDR2 FQGTGA. In DNA form, the CDR3 reads TGTGCCAGCAGCCCGGGCGGGATGGTGCAGTTCTTC. This codes for CASSPGGMVQFF.